Listed here are 20 T cell receptor beta chains from one sample, sequenced in a study of T cells in Graves' hyperthyroidism and ophthalmopathy. RNA transcripts were the template for amplifying TCR beta CDR3 regions. The HTBI primer set was used in a first-round RT-PCR of the TCR CDR3. TCRdb ran MiXCR on the multiplex PCR reads and lists one entry per CDR3 protein. The sample carries a few hundred thousand distinct CDR3 sequences, 15% to 18% recorded once. What was sequenced was blood. Receptor source: a woman in her twenties or thirties with Graves' hyperthyroidism.

This clonotype was picked up many times. The chain uses TRBV7-3 and TRBJ2-7; a possible D gene is TRBD2 (5 bases). Per the germline V gene, CDR1 is SGHTA and CDR2 is FQGTGA. V was shortened by 1 base and J by 4 bases, with 14 bases between the two germline ends. CDR3 size: 15 residues. The CDR3 loop reads CASSLRASPQYEQYF. DNA of the CDR3: TGTGCCAGCAGCTTAAGGGCTAGCCCTCAATACGAGCAGTACTTC. Full variable domain (remainder filled in from reference TRBV7-3 and TRBJ2-7): GAGVSQTPSNKVTEKGKYVELRCDPISGHTALYWYRQSLGQGPEFLIYFQGTGAADDSGLPNDRFFAVRPEGSVSTLKIQRTERGDSAVYLCASSLRASPQYEQYFGPGTRLTVT.

The gene calls are TRBV20-1 and TRBJ1-2; 9 bases are a match to TRBD1. The CDR3 totals 15 residues. The ends lost 4 bases at V and 5 bases at J; junction bases unmatched: 11. Germline CDR1 and CDR2: DFQATT and SNEGSKA (reference sequence). CDR3: CSATAGTGRGYGYTF. The CDR3 bases are TGCAGTGCTACCGCCGGGACAGGGAGAGGATATGGCTACACCTTC.

This clonotype was found a few times. This sequence joins TRBV20-1 and TRBJ2-1; TRBD2 aligns across 9 bases. Looked up from germline, CDR1 is DFQATT and CDR2 is SNEGSKA (reference sequence). J was trimmed by 2 bases and V by 3 bases; bases with no gene match: 14. The CDR3 extends over 18 amino acids. CDR3 in amino acids: CSASPNGDSGRPYNEQFF. DNA for the CDR3: TGCAGTGCTAGTCCTAATGGCGATAGCGGGAGACCCTACAATGAGCAGTTCTTC.

This clonotype was counted at least ten times. This chain links TRBV20-1 with TRBJ1-1; D is unclear. Germline V gene data show CDR1 as DFQATT and CDR2 as SNEGSKA (reference sequence). V dropped 0 bases and J dropped 10 bases, with 15 bases sitting between them. This CDR3 is 13 amino acids long. This CDR3 is CSARDPAGNRAFF. The CDR3 DNA reads as TGCAGTGCTAGAGATCCCGCCGGCAACCGAGCTTTCTTT.

This clonotype has a handful of counts. The chain uses TRBV29-1 and TRBJ1-4; D is unresolved. There are 13 residues in the CDR3. Trimming removed 3 bases from V and 4 bases from J, with 9 bases in between. CDR1 SQVTM and CDR2 ANQGSEA come from the germline V gene. CDR3 loop: CSVEAGYNEKLFF. The CDR3 DNA is TGCAGCGTTGAGGCGGGTTATAATGAAAAACTGTTTTTT.

In its sample, this clonotype was seen a few times. V gene TRBV27 combines with J gene TRBJ1-6, with unresolved D. This CDR3 is built from 15 residues. The ends were cut back, 5 bases at V and 6 bases at J, with 14 bases in the middle. Germline CDR1 MNHEY, CDR2 SMNVEV (reference sequence). This chain's CDR3 is CASSQPPGPNSPLHF. CDR3 nucleotide sequence: TGTGCCAGCAGTCAACCGCCGGGCCCTAATTCACCCCTCCACTTT.

This clonotype came up many times. The gene calls are TRBV7-9 and TRBJ2-1; 7 bases map to TRBD2. CDR3 size: 15 residues. V was clipped by 2 bases and J by 5 bases; unmatched bases: 6. The germline V gene encodes CDR1 SEHNR and CDR2 FQNEAQ (reference sequence). DNA for the CDR3: TGTGCCAGCAGCTTAAGAAGGGAGGGCGACAATGAGCAGTTCTTC. Protein sequence: CASSLRREGDNEQFF.

Concerning this clonotype itself: A much larger clone differs by one base, so this may be a read error. The chain combines TRBV4-3 with TRBJ1-1; D remains unclear. Germline V gives CDR1 LGHNA, CDR2 YSLEER. The CDR3 has 14 amino acids. V shed 4 bases and J shed 4 bases, with 13 bases lying between them. CDR3 DNA sequence: TGCGCCAGCAGCCGAGTGTTCCAGACCACTGAAGCTTTCTTT. Residues: CASSRVFQTTEAFF.

This clonotype was recorded many times. This chain links TRBV15 with TRBJ2-1; 11 bases line up with TRBD1. V gave up 2 bases and J gave up 9 bases; unmatched junction bases: 12. CDR3 size: 17 residues. Looked up from germline, CDR1 is LNHNV and CDR2 is YYDKDF (reference sequence). Written as DNA, the CDR3 is TGTGCCACCAGCAGATTTCGAGTCGGGACAGGGGGTATTGAGCAGTTCTTC. It encodes CATSRFRVGTGGIEQFF.

The CDR3 spells CASSSPLAGEETQYF. The CDR3 nucleotides read TGTGCCAGCAGCAGCCCCTTGGCGGGAGAGGAGACCCAGTACTTC. V gene TRBV7-6 combines with J gene TRBJ2-5, with 7 positions matching TRBD2. Germline CDR1 is SGHVS and CDR2 is FNYEAQ. V trimming: 5 bases; J trimming: 5 bases; junction bases outside the gene matches: 11. The CDR3 totals 15 residues.

In this sample, this clonotype turned up many times. As DNA, the CDR3 is TGTGCCACCAGTGACCCAGGACATGTCGTAGGGGGTGGCTACACCTTC. Its protein product is CATSDPGHVVGGGYTF. This chain uses TRBV24-1 with TRBJ1-2, with a tentative D call TRBD1 (6 bases). The V gene's germline CDR1 is KGHDR and CDR2 SFDVKD. The CDR3 length is 16 residues. V lost 4 bases, J lost 7 bases, and 21 bases lay in between.

This clonotype has just a few counts. It may be a read error: a sequence one base away is much more abundant. The V gene is TRBV20-1, the J gene TRBJ1-2, with no clear D. The V and J ends lost 0 bases and 4 bases respectively, with 0 bases between them. This CDR3 region has 10 residues. Germline V gives CDR1 DFQATT, CDR2 SNEGSKA (reference sequence). The CDR3 coding sequence is TGCAGTGCTAGAGACTATGGCTACACCTTC. This sequence encodes CSARDYGYTF.

This clonotype was found a few times. The V gene is TRBV6-1, the J gene TRBJ2-3, with 9 bases matching TRBD1. Germline lookup yields CDR1 MNHNS and CDR2 SASEGT. This CDR3 region has 18 residues. J was trimmed by 0 bases and V by 8 bases; bases with no gene match: 15. This CDR3 is CASGKHRGPFTSTDTQYF. The CDR3 bases are TGTGCCAGCGGAAAACACAGGGGGCCTTTTACTAGCACAGATACGCAGTATTTT.

J is TRBJ2-2 and V is TRBV20-1; D is perhaps TRBD2 (6 bases). The CDR3 length is 13 residues. V was cut by 7 bases and J by 1 base, with 10 bases left in between. The germline CDR1 and CDR2 sequences are DFQATT and SNEGSKA (reference sequence). The CDR3 protein is CSVSSENTGELFF. CDR3 nucleotide sequence: TGCAGTGTTTCTAGCGAGAACACCGGGGAGCTGTTTTTT.

Concerning this clonotype: At one boundary the junction diverges from the germline segment, which might be a read error. The chain uses TRBV20-1 and TRBJ2-2; D perhaps matches TRBD2 (5 bases). The CDR3 loop spans 15 amino acids. CDR1 and CDR2 from the germline V gene are DFQATT and SNEGSKA (reference sequence). DNA for the CDR3: TGCAGTGCTAGTAAAGGAGCGACGAACACCGGGGAGCTGTCTTTT. It is translated as CSASKGATNTGELSF.

In the case of this clonotype: The junction and the germline gene differ at one end; a read error may be behind it. The V gene is TRBV7-9, the J gene TRBJ1-3; no clear D gene. Germline V gene data show CDR1 as SEHNR and CDR2 as FQNEAQ (reference sequence). This CDR3 spans 14 amino acids. This chain's CDR3 is CAGSHSPSGNTIYF. CDR3 nucleotide sequence: TGTGCCGGCAGCCATTCTCCCTCTGGAAACACCATATATTTT. Complete variable domain (other parts from reference TRBV7-9 and TRBJ1-3): DTGVSQNPRHKITKRGQNVTFRCDPISEHNRLYWYRQTLGQGPEFLTYFQNEAQLEKSRLLSDRFSAERPKGSFSTLEIQRTEQGDSAMYLCAGSHSPSGNTIYFGEGSWLTVV.

This clonotype was detected only a few times. The chain recombines TRBV27 with TRBJ2-1; D remains unclear. Deletions cut 0 bases from V and 9 bases from J, with 18 bases between. CDR3 length: 16 residues. Germline-derived CDR1 and CDR2 are MNHEY and SMNVEV (reference sequence). The CDR3 sequence: CASSLSHPGPSREQFF. CDR3 bases: TGTGCCAGCAGTTTATCGCACCCAGGACCCTCCCGTGAGCAGTTCTTC.

This chain uses TRBV3-1 with TRBJ2-7; D gene unclear. CDR1 and CDR2 (germline): LGHDT, YNNKEL (reference sequence). V was trimmed by 0 bases and J by 5 bases, leaving 14 bases between them. This CDR3 spans 15 amino acids. Written as DNA, the CDR3 is TGTGCCAGCAGCCAAGAAGGGTTCTTTGTGGACGAGCAGTACTTC. The encoded protein is CASSQEGFFVDEQYF.

Many counts were recorded for this clonotype. The V call is TRBV3-1, the J call TRBJ2-7; no firm D call. V shed 1 base and J shed 3 bases, with 4 bases lying between them. Per germline, CDR1 LGHDT and CDR2 YNNKEL (reference sequence). The CDR3 covers 12 residues. The CDR3 nucleotides read TGTGCCAGCAGCCAAGGTATCTACGAGCAGTACTTC. Its protein is CASSQGIYEQYF.

Many counts were recorded for this clonotype. CDR3 DNA sequence: TGCAGTGCTACGAGCTCTAGCGGAGCAACCTACAATGAGCAGTTCTTC. Translated: CSATSSSGATYNEQFF. This chain joins TRBV20-1 and TRBJ2-1; 7 bases align to TRBD2. The CDR3 runs 16 residues. V shed 4 bases and J 2 bases; nucleotides not matched to a gene: 11. Germline loops: CDR1 DFQATT, CDR2 SNEGSKA (reference sequence).